The 25 T cell receptor beta chains reported below all come from one sample, sequenced in a study of graft-versus-host responses after intestinal transplantation. Measured with immunoSEQ multiplex PCR; TCRdb has only the in-frame clones, and not every one. The sample lists approximately 76,000 clones; 75% to 90% were seen once. Their recognized antigens are unknown. Sequenced material: unstimulated CD4+ T cells sorted from spleen or lymph node cells, taken before transplant. These receptors all come from a human donor who was the organ donor for an intestinal transplant.

This clone has only one observation. The V call is TRBV6-1, the J call TRBJ1-2; perhaps TRBD1 as D (5 bases). There are 13 residues in the CDR3. V gave up 6 bases and J gave up 5 bases, with 13 bases separating them. Germline values: CDR1 MNHNS, CDR2 SASEGT. The CDR3 region is CASSLTDSYGYTF. CDR3 coding DNA: TGTGCCAGCAGCTTGACAGATTCTTATGGCTACACCTTC.

The gene calls are TRBV5-8 and TRBJ2-7; D ambiguous. The CDR3 contains 13 residues. Trimming pared 1 base from V and 7 bases from J, leaving 12 bases between. From germline, CDR1 is SGHTS and CDR2 YDEGEE. The CDR3 DNA is TGTGCCAGCAGCTTGTCTGGACCTGGGGAGCAGTACGTC. Residues: CASSLSGPGEQYV.

This chain links TRBV5-4 with TRBJ2-7; 7 nucleotides align to TRBD1. There are 14 residues in the CDR3. Germline lookup yields CDR1 SGHNT and CDR2 YYREEE (reference sequence). Germline trimming cut 1 base from V and 3 bases from J; bases unmatched to any gene: 4. CDR3 coding DNA: TGTGCCAGCAGCTTGCAGGGGGATAGCTACGAGCAGTACGTC. Amino acid sequence: CASSLQGDSYEQYV.

In the case of this clone: One junction end does not reproduce the germline sequence, and a read error may be involved. V is TRBV28 and J is TRBJ1-2; the match to TRBD1 covers 8 bases. The CDR3 spans 14 residues. Germline-derived CDR1 and CDR2 are MDHEN and SYDVKM. The CDR3 region has the DNA TGTGCCAGCAGTGCAGGGGGCGCGGGGTATGGCTGCACCTTC. It encodes CASSAGGAGYGCTF.

This clone was detected only a few times. The chain links TRBV10-2 to TRBJ2-5; 9 positions match TRBD2. CDR1 and CDR2 (germline): WSHSY, SAAADI. J was trimmed by 2 bases and V by 7 bases; bases with no gene match: 5. CDR3 size: 14 residues. For the CDR3, the DNA is TGCGCCAGCATCCAGACTAGCGGTCAAGAGACCCAGTACTTC. Its protein product is CASIQTSGQETQYF.

The gene calls are TRBV19 and TRBJ1-2; D perhaps matches TRBD1 (6 bases). V was cut by 5 bases and J by 4 bases, with 17 bases left in between. This CDR3 is 15 amino acids long. CDR1 and CDR2 from the germline V gene are LNHDA and SQIVND (reference sequence). This chain's CDR3 is CASSVQGSDGYGYTF. The DNA for the CDR3 is TGTGCCAGTAGTGTTCAGGGGAGTGATGGCTATGGCTACACCTTC. The full variable domain, in which reference TRBV19 and TRBJ1-2 provide the parts outside the CDR3, is DGGITQSPKYLFRKEGQNVTLSCEQNLNHDAMYWYRQDPGQGLRLIYYSQIVNDFQKGDIAEGYSVSREKKESFPLTVTSAQKNPTAFYLCASSVQGSDGYGYTFGSGTRLTVV.

The chain combines TRBV18 with TRBJ1-2, with D perhaps TRBD1 (6 bases). The length of the CDR3 is 16 residues. Germline lookup yields CDR1 KGHSH and CDR2 LQKENI. Trimming left V 0 bases short and J 8 bases short, with 19 bases between. CDR3 protein: CASSPPYSRAGEGYTF. For the CDR3, the DNA is TGTGCCAGCTCACCACCGTATTCAAGGGCAGGGGAAGGCTACACCTTC.

CDR3 nucleotides: TGTGCCAGCAGCTTGAGGACAGGGGTCTCTGGAAACACCATATATTTT. It specifies CASSLRTGVSGNTIYF. The rearrangement uses TRBV5-8 and TRBJ1-3; 9 bases fit TRBD1. The CDR3 sequence is 16 residues long. J lost 0 bases, V lost 1 base, and 2 bases had no gene match. Germline V gene sequence: CDR1 SGHTS, CDR2 YDEGEE.

The J gene is TRBJ2-3, the V gene TRBV27; possible D gene TRBD1, 6 bases. Trimming took 10 bases from V and 0 from J, leaving 17 bases between them. The CDR3 is 15 residues long. Looked up from germline, CDR1 is MNHEY and CDR2 is SMNVEV (reference sequence). CDR3: CATLPTQGSTDTQYF. CDR3 nucleotides: TGTGCCACCCTCCCTACCCAGGGGAGCACAGATACGCAGTATTTT.

The chain recombines TRBV5-6 with TRBJ1-5, with D possibly being TRBD1 (6 bases). The CDR3 consists of 15 residues. The germline V gene encodes CDR1 SGHDT and CDR2 YYEEEE. V lost 1 base and J lost 5, with 13 bases in between. In DNA, the CDR3 is TGTGCCAGCAGCTTGTCGGACAGAACTTATCAGCCCCAGCATTTT. It yields the protein CASSLSDRTYQPQHF.

The chain has TRBV5-5 and TRBJ2-3, with TRBD2 identical over 10 bases. Germline assignment: CDR1 SGHKS and CDR2 YYEKEE (reference sequence). V trimming: 4 bases; J trimming: 2 bases; junction bases outside the gene matches: 7. This CDR3 region has 16 residues. Here the CDR3 reads CASSRISGGYTDTQYF. As DNA, the CDR3 is TGTGCCAGCAGCCGTATTAGCGGGGGGTACACAGATACGCAGTATTTT.

This clone was seen a few times. The chain couples TRBV18 to TRBJ2-3, with 11 bases aligning to TRBD2. This CDR3 is 15 amino acids long. Germline V gene sequence: CDR1 KGHSH, CDR2 LQKENI. J gave up 4 bases and V 3 bases, and 3 bases lay outside the gene matches. CDR3 loop: CASSPSGGASDTQYF. Written as DNA, the CDR3 is TGTGCCAGCTCACCTAGCGGGGGGGCCTCAGATACGCAGTATTTT.

The J gene is TRBJ2-4, the V gene TRBV19; D perhaps matches TRBD1 (5 bases). In germline, CDR1 is LNHDA, CDR2 SQIVND (reference sequence). The germline V and J ends were trimmed by 3 bases and 8 bases, with 23 bases remaining between them. This CDR3 spans 17 amino acids. The CDR3 is CASSISPTVGAEDIQYF. In nucleotides, the CDR3 is TGTGCCAGTAGTATCTCACCCACAGTTGGGGCCGAGGACATTCAGTACTTC.

CDR3 sequence (DNA): TGTGCCAGCAGCTACGGGACAGGGCGTCCGGGAAGCAATCAGCCCCAGCATTTT. The encoded protein is CASSYGTGRPGSNQPQHF. The V call is TRBV13, the J call TRBJ1-5; TRBD1 aligns across 9 bases. This CDR3 is built from 18 residues. Germline CDR1 is PRHDT and CDR2 is FYEKMQ (reference sequence). Unmatched junction bases numbered 11, after V lost 4 bases and J lost 1 base.

The chain links TRBV7-2 to TRBJ1-6, with 9 bases that match TRBD1. V dropped 3 bases and J dropped 8; count of bases not matched to a gene: 2. Germline CDR1 SGHTA, CDR2 FQGNSA. This CDR3 is built from 14 residues. CDR3 DNA sequence: TGTGCCAGCAGCTTGGGACAGGGTGATTCACCCCTCCACTTT. Translated, it gives CASSLGQGDSPLHF.

This chain connects TRBV6-1 to TRBJ2-7; TRBD1 is a possible D gene (6 bases). Deletions cut 5 bases from V and 3 bases from J, with 14 bases between. The CDR3 totals 14 residues. Germline values: CDR1 MNHNS, CDR2 SASEGT. CDR3 sequence (DNA): TGTGCCAGCAGTAACACCGGGACAAACTACGAGCAGTACGTC. Amino acids: CASSNTGTNYEQYV.

The chain employs TRBV5-1 and TRBJ2-2; maybe TRBD1 (5 bases). Germline CDR1 and CDR2: SGHRS and YFSETQ. The V end lost 8 bases, the J end lost 2 bases, and 10 bases lay between the germline ends. The length of the CDR3 is 13 residues. The CDR3 loop is CASMQGNTGELFF. The CDR3 coding sequence is TGCGCCAGTATGCAGGGAAACACCGGGGAGCTGTTTTTT.

The chain links TRBV10-3 to TRBJ2-5; D gene uncertain. The germline V and J ends were trimmed by 3 bases and 5 bases, with 4 bases remaining between them. Germline V gene data show CDR1 as ENHRY and CDR2 as SYGVKD. CDR3 length: 11 amino acids. DNA of the CDR3: TGTGCCATCAGTGACGGGGAGACCCAGTACTTC. Its protein is CAISDGETQYF.

On this clone: A read error may produce the germline difference seen at one junction end. The gene calls are TRBV11-3 and TRBJ2-1; possibly TRBD2 for D (5 bases). CDR3 length equals 13 residues. Germline CDR1 reads SGHNT; CDR2 reads YENEEA. CDR3 coding DNA: TGTGCCAGCAGCCCGGGGAAGGTAAATGAACAGTTCTTC. Residues: CASSPGKVNEQFF.

This clone was observed a few times. V and J are TRBV7-2 and TRBJ1-2; D uncertain. CDR3 length: 15 residues. Per germline, CDR1 SGHTA and CDR2 FQGNSA. The V and J ends lost 5 bases and 2 bases respectively, with 15 bases between them. The CDR3 sequence is CASSPSGGGNYGYTF. CDR3 DNA sequence: TGTGCCAGCAGCCCATCCGGTGGAGGAAACTATGGCTACACCTTC. Supplemented by reference TRBV7-2 and TRBJ1-2, the full variable domain reads GAGVSQSPSNKVTEKGKDVELRCDPISGHTALYWYRQSLGQGLEFLIYFQGNSAPDKSGLPSDRFSAERTGGSVSTLTIQRTQQEDSAVYLCASSPSGGGNYGYTFGSGTRLTVV.

This chain's CDR3 is CASSFAGGGRETQYF. CDR3 in DNA: TGTGCCAGCAGCTTTGCAGGTGGAGGTCGAGAGACCCAGTACTTC. The genes are TRBV5-6 and TRBJ2-5; possible D gene TRBD2, 5 bases. V lost 2 bases to trimming and J lost 4 bases, with 15 bases between them. Germline CDR1 and CDR2: SGHDT and YYEEEE. The CDR3 covers 15 residues.

The chain links TRBV5-6 to TRBJ1-1; D may be TRBD1 (5 bases). V dropped 2 bases and J dropped 0 bases, with 11 bases sitting between them. The CDR3 totals 15 residues. The V gene's germline CDR1 is SGHDT and CDR2 YYEEEE. CDR3 protein: CASSFLPGMNTEAFF. The CDR3 nucleotides are TGTGCCAGCAGCTTTCTTCCAGGGATGAACACTGAAGCTTTCTTT.

This sequence joins TRBV9 and TRBJ2-3, with TRBD2 identical over 13 bases. V was pared by 3 bases and J by 2 bases, with 3 bases of the junction left unmatched. The CDR3 is 16 residues long. CDR1 and CDR2 (germline): SGDLS, YYNGEE. The CDR3 DNA reads TGTGCCAGCAGCGCGACTAGCGGGGGGCCCACAGATACGCAGTATTTT. As protein: CASSATSGGPTDTQYF.

The chain couples TRBV6-6 to TRBJ2-2; 7 nucleotides match TRBD2. With V trimmed by 6 bases and J by 6 bases, 7 bases remained unmatched. The CDR3 runs 14 residues. Germline CDR1 and CDR2: MNHNY and SVGAGI (reference sequence). As DNA, the CDR3 is TGTGCCAGCAGCGCGGGGGAAGTCCCCGGGGAGCTGTTTTTT. Residues: CASSAGEVPGELFF.

This clone has just a few counts. The chain couples TRBV2 to TRBJ1-6; D possibly corresponds to TRBD1 (6 bases). CDR3 size: 13 residues. The V gene lost 6 bases and the J gene lost 7 bases, with 10 bases spanning the gap. Germline values: CDR1 SNHLY, CDR2 FYNNEI. This chain's CDR3 is CASRGARNSPLHF. DNA of the CDR3: TGTGCCAGCAGGGGGGCGAGGAATTCACCCCTCCACTTT.